This T cell receptor (beta chain) was profiled in a study of human T cells and chemical hapten exposure (dated by TCRdb to the early 2020s). For the study in its entirety: For sensitization, 2% DPC in acetone was applied to an approximately 2 cm by approximately 2 cm area of upper inner arm skin. Peripheral blood TCR repertoire changes were tracked in vivo in alopecia patients during primary and secondary sensitization to the hapten diphenylcyclopropenone (DPC). Patient blood was sampled pre-sensitization (week 0) and at 2, 6 and about 24 weeks after DPC sensitization. Patients additionally received weekly therapeutic DPC doses to the scalp throughout the approximately 24-week study period. Patch testing was performed on the upper back with Finn chambers containing 0.01% DPC, and the patch tests were scored after 6 days according to International Contact Dermatitis Research Group standards. Most of the patients in the cohort were female, and the cohort covered alopecia areata with under or over 50% scalp involvement, alopecia totalis and alopecia universalis. Some 29 alopecia patients gave blood for TCR sequencing at one to four time points (pre-sensitization, 2, 6 and 24 weeks). The libraries were sequenced as a pool, and the TCR yield per sample differed mostly because of small variations in library volumes within the pool. Findings and caveats that apply to the study as a whole: Expanded TCRs formed significantly more large CDR3 similarity clusters than pre-sensitization or healthy control sets, consistent with antigen-driven responses. No change with DPC sensitization was found in the number of TCRs above 1 in 1000 frequency, and no evidence of global repertoire structure alterations was found. After repeated subsampling, the strength of the expansion versus patch-test correlation and the threshold at which it became significant changed. Because all patients had alopecia, a presumed autoimmune disease, the immune response of the patients might differ from that of healthy individuals. Patch test score was positively correlated with the number of PT1 expanded TCRs, with significance at thresholds 8, 16 and 32 but not at 4.

The CDR3 spans 13 residues, from the cysteine through the phenylalanine. Only the CDR3 DNA is retained, 39 bases long and in frame from the first base. V drops 0 bases and J drops 8 bases, leaving 10 bases in between. For CDR1 and CDR2, the germline V gene (reference sequence) lists LNHNV and YYDKDF. The label giving this sample's time point can be read as: patch test 2, 6 weeks after DPC sensitization. Explained via the paper, the treatment or condition label denotes: therapeutic diphenylcyclopropenone sensitization with weekly scalp DPC. At each patch-test visit, blood was drawn before the patch test was applied. To be eligible, patients had to be aged 18 to 70, diagnosed with alopecia and judged suitable for DPC therapy, while pregnant patients were excluded. Total RNA was extracted from unfractionated whole blood collected in Tempus Blood RNA tubes. This clonotype was seen at least ten times. Its cognate antigen has yet to be identified. Base quality data are lacking; no much larger clone is found one base away.

Library construction relied on RACE. The sequencer listed for this sample is NextSeq 500. Library preparation attached unique molecular identifiers to individual cDNA molecules for quantitative, reproducible TCR counting. Each blood RNA sample was used to sequence both TCR alpha and TCR beta chains. Concerning the study's data processing: A median of roughly 99,000 TCRs per sample was observed, with a range of roughly 20,000 to 700,000. The Decombinator software suite was used to annotate V, J and CDR3 in the TCR reads. For PS versus PT1 abundance plots, all samples were subsampled to the same number of TCRs (28,000). Expanded TCRs were defined as absent before sensitization and observed at least eight times at the 2-week time point. In TCRdb, the public reads were trimmed at Q25 with fastp and aligned with MiXCR, with productive beta chains retained. Each CDR3 protein appears once, grouped with its most common genes and DNA. The V and J calls reflect TCRdb's pipeline rather than the authors' work. The sample has 35,000 to 45,000 distinct CDR3 sequences on record, 8% to 9.5% of them singletons. The ten most abundant clones make up over 12% of the sample.

The chain employs TRBV15 and TRBJ1-1; no D gene can be assigned with confidence. The clonotype comes from a woman between 40 and 55 years old with alopecia areata. Some clones in this sample may be carry-over from other donors' samples. The input for sequencing was whole blood, taken in connection with sensitization to the hapten diphenylcyclopropenone (DPC). The DNA sequence reads TGTGCCACCAGCAGAGATCGGGGAGGGGAAGCTTTCTTT. Its protein product is CATSRDRGGEAFF.